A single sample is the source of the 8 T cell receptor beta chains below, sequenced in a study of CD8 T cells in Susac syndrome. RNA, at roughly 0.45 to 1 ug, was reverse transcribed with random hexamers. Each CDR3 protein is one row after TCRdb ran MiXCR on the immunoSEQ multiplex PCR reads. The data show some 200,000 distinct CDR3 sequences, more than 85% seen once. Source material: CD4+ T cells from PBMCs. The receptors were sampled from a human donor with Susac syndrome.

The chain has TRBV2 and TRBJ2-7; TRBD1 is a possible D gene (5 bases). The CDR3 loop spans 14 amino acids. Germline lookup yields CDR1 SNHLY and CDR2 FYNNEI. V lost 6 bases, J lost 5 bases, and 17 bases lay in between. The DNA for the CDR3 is TGTGCCAGCAGAAAAGGGGCAGGGTTGGACGAGCAGTACTTC. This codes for CASRKGAGLDEQYF.

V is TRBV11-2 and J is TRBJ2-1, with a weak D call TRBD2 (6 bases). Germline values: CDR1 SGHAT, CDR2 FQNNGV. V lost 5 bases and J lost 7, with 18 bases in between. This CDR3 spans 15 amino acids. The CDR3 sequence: CASSPLGGRWNEQFF. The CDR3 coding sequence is TGTGCCAGCAGCCCCCTGGGGGGACGGTGGAATGAGCAGTTCTTC.

The CDR3 region is CASSFKAREAYGYTF. CDR3 nucleotide sequence: TGTGCCAGCAGCTTTAAGGCCAGGGAAGCCTATGGCTACACCTTC. The chain recombines TRBV5-6 with TRBJ1-2, with D perhaps matching TRBD1 (5 bases). In germline, CDR1 is SGHDT, CDR2 YYEEEE. The CDR3 is 15 amino acids. V was trimmed by 2 bases and J by 4 bases, leaving 15 bases between them.

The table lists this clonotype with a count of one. The CDR3 sequence: CASSMGTGPTLQYF. CDR3 nucleotide sequence: TGTGCCAGTAGTATGGGGACAGGTCCTACGTTGCAGTACTTC. The genes are TRBV19 and TRBJ2-7; 8 bases are a match to TRBD1. CDR1 LNHDA and CDR2 SQIVND come from the germline V gene (reference sequence). V gave up 3 bases and J gave up 9 bases; unmatched junction bases: 10. This CDR3 has 14 amino acids.

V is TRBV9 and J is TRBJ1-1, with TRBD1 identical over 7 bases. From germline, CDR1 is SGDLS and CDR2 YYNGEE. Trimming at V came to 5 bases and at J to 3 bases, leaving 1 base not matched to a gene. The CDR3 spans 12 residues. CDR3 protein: CASRGTDTEAFF. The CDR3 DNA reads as TGTGCCAGCAGAGGGACAGACACTGAAGCTTTCTTT.

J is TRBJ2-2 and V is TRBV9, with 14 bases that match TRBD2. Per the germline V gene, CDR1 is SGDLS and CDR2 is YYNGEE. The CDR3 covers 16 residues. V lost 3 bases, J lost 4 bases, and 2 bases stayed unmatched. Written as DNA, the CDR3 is TGTGCCAGCAGCGCGACTAGCGGGGGGGCCACCGGGGAGCTGTTTTTT. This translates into CASSATSGGATGELFF.

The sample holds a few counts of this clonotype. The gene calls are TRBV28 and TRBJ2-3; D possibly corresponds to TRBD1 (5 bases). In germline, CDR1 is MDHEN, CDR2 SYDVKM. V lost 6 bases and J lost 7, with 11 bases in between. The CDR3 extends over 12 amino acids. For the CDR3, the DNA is TGTGCCAGCAGATTTCAGGGTAATACGCAGTATTTT. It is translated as CASRFQGNTQYF.

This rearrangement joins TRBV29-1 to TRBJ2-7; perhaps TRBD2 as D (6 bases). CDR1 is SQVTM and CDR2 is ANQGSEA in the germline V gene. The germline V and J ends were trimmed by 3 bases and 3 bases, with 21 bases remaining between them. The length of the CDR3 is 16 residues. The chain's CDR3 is CSVDKRTGTGFYEQYF. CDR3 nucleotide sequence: TGCAGCGTTGATAAAAGGACCGGGACTGGATTCTACGAGCAGTACTTC.